The sequence of this T cell receptor beta chain was determined in a study of T cell responses to AZD1222 COVID-19 vaccine. Findings and caveats of the study: Clonal diversity may have been underestimated, and the donors were mostly white British, with more females than males. Epitopes outside B.1.351 and B.1.1.7 mutated regions reportedly drew nearly half of spike TCRs.

A word on this clone: Its antigen remains unidentified.

Only in-frame clones appear in the TCRdb table, and some are missing; sequencing was by immunoSEQ multiplex PCR. The profile covers roughly 110,000 clones, with under 90% appearing a single time and about 5% taken by the ten largest. The origin of this receptor is an adult in good health. The source was peripheral blood, collected on day 0 of AZD1222 vaccination.

The CDR3 protein is CASKPPGNSPLHF. CDR3 coding DNA: TGTGCCAGCAAACCGCCCGGCAACTCACCCCTCCACTTT. V and J are TRBV5-4 and TRBJ1-6; D is unresolved. From germline, CDR1 is SGHNT and CDR2 YYREEE (reference sequence). Trimming left V 6 bases short and J 10 bases short, with 14 bases between. The CDR3 is 13 residues long.